This T cell receptor beta chain derives from a study of technical replicates of blood from several donors. TCRdb's table, derived via immunoSEQ multiplex PCR, lists solely in-frame clones and lacks some. The sample yields some 80,000 clones, around 96% seen once. The ends were cut back, 0 bases at V and 1 base at J, with 9 bases in the middle. The CDR3 runs to 15 residues. Germline values: CDR1 PRHDT, CDR2 FYEKMQ (reference sequence). Sequencing input: T cells isolated from PBMCs. The chain combines TRBV13 with TRBJ1-1, with D unresolved. The clonotype originates from a human donor in good health. CDR3 coding DNA: TGTGCCAGCAGCTTAGGCCCACGGGGGAACACTGAAGCTTTCTTT. Translating gives CASSLGPRGNTEAFF.